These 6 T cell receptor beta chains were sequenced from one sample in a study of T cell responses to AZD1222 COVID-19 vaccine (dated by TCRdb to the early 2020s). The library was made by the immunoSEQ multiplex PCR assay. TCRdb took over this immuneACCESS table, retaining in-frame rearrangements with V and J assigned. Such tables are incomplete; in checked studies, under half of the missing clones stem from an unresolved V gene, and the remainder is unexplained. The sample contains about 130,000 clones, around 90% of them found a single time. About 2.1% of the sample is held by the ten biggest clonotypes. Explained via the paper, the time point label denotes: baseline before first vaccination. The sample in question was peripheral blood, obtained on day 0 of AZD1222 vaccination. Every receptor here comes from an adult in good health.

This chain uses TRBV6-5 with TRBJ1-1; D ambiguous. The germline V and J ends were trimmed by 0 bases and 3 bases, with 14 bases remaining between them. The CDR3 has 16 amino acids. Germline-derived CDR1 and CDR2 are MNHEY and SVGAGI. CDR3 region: CASSYSGSSRHTEAFF. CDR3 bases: TGTGCCAGCAGTTACTCAGGGTCCTCAAGGCACACTGAAGCTTTCTTT.

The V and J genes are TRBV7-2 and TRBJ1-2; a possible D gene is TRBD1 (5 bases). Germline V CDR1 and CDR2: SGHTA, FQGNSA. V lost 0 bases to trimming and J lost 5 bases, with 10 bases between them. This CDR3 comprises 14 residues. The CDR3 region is CASSLAGAAYGYTF. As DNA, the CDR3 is TGTGCCAGCAGCTTAGCCGGGGCAGCGTATGGCTACACCTTC.

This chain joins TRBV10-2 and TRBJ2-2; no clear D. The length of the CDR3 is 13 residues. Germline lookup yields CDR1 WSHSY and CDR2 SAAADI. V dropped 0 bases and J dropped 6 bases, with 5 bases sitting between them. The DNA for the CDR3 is TGCGCCAGCAGTGAGTCTTCACCCGGGGAGCTGTTTTTT. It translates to CASSESSPGELFF.

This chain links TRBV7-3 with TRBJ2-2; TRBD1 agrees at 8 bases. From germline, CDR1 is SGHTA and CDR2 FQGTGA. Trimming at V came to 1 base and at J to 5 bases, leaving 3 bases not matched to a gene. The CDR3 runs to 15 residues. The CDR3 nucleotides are TGTGCCAGCAGCTTAATCCAGGGGGCTACCGGGGAGCTGTTTTTT. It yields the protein CASSLIQGATGELFF. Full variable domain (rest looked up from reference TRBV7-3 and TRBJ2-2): GAGVSQTPSNKVTEKGKYVELRCDPISGHTALYWYRQSLGQGPEFLIYFQGTGAADDSGLPNDRFFAVRPEGSVSTLKIQRTERGDSAVYLCASSLIQGATGELFFGEGSRLTVL.

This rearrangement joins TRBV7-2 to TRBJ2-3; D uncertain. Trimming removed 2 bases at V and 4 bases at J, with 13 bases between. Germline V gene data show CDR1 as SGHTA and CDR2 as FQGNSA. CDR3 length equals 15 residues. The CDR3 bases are TGTGCCAGCAGCTTATTTGCGACGACCCCAGATACGCAGTATTTT. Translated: CASSLFATTPDTQYF.

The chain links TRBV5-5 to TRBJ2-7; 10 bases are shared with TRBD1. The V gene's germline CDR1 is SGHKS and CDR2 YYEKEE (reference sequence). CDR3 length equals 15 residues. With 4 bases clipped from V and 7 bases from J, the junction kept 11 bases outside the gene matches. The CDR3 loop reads CASSPIRQGAGEQYF. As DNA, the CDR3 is TGTGCCAGCAGCCCCATTAGACAGGGGGCGGGGGAGCAGTACTTC.